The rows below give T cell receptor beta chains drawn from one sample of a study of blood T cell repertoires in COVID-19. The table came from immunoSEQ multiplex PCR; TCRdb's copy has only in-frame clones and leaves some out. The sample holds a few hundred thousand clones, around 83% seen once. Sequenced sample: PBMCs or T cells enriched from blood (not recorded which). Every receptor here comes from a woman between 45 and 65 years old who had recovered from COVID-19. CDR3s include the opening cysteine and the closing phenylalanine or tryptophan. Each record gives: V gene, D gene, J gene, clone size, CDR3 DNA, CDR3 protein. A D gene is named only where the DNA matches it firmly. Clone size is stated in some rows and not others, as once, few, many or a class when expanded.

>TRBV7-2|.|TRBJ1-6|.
TGTGCCAGCAGGCCCGGGGGGCTCGGTAATTCACCCCTCCACTTT
CASRPGGLGNSPLHF
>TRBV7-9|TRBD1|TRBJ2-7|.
TGTGCCAGCAGCTTAGGTTTGGGACAGGGGGCGTACGAGCAGTACTTC
CASSLGLGQGAYEQYF
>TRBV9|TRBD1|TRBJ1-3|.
TGTGCCAGCAGTGCGGGACAGATCTCTGGAAACACCATATATTTT
CASSAGQISGNTIYF
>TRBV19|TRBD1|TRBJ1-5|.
TGTGCCAGTACCCCAAACAGGGGAGAACAGCCCCAGCATTTT
CASTPNRGEQPQHF
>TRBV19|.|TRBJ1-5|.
TGTGCCAGTAGTATAGTCAGGGGGCCCCAGCATTTT
CASSIVRGPQHF
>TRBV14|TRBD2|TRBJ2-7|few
TGTGCCAGCAGCAGCGGGACTGTCCCCTACGAGCAGTACTTC
CASSSGTVPYEQYF
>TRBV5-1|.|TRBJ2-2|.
TGCGCCAGCAGTCGGGGCACCGGGGAGCTGTTTTTT
CASSRGTGELFF
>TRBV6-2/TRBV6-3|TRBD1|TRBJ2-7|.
TGTGCCAGCAGTTTCGTCGGGACAGGGTCCTACGAGCAGTACTTC
CASSFVGTGSYEQYF
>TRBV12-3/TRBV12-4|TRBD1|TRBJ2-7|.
TGTGCCAGCAGAGGGACAGGGGCCTACGAGCAGTACTTC
CASRGTGAYEQYF
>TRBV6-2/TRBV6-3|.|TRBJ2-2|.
TGTGCCAGCAGCGTACAGGGGTGGAGGGCCGGGGAGCTGTTTTTT
CASSVQGWRAGELFF
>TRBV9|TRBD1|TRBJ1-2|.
TGTGCCAGCAGAGGTGACAGGGCCTTC
CASRGDRAF
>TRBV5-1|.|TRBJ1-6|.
TGCGCCAGCAGCTTGGCCAGGACAGACTCACCCCTCCACTTT
CASSLARTDSPLHF
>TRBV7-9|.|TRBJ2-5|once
TGTGCCAGCAGCTTAGCGGAGATTGTTAGGGAGACCCAGTACTTC
CASSLAEIVRETQYF
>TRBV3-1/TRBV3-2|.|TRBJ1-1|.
TGTGCCAGCAGCCAAGTCGGGGGTAACACTGAAGCTTTCTTT
CASSQVGGNTEAFF
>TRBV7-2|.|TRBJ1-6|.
TGTGCCAGCAGCTTAGTTGGCAGTCAGACACCCCTCCACTTT
CASSLVGSQTPLHF
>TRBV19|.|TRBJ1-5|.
TGTGCCAGTAGTATAGTTTCGGGGAACAATCAGCCCCAGCATTTT
CASSIVSGNNQPQHF
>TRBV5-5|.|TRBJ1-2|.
TGTGCCAGCAGCTTGGAAGCCACCGCCTATGGCTACACCTTC
CASSLEATAYGYTF